This T cell receptor beta chain was captured in a study of T cells in Graves' hyperthyroidism and ophthalmopathy. Germline trimming cut 1 base from V and 6 bases from J; bases unmatched to any gene: 12. This CDR3 contains 16 residues. Germline values: CDR1 LNHDA, CDR2 SQIVND (reference sequence). Amplification of TCR beta CDR3 regions was performed using RNA transcripts as template. Primed by the HTBI set, a first-round RT-PCR was run on the TCR CDR3. MiXCR, run by TCRdb on the multiplex PCR reads, gives a single entry per CDR3 protein. The sample lists some 600,000 distinct CDR3 sequences; 14% were seen once.

The TCR sequence derives from a woman aged 30 to 39 with Graves' hyperthyroidism that later progressed to Graves' ophthalmopathy. Sequenced: blood. V usage is TRBV19 and J usage is TRBJ2-7, with 7 bases fitting TRBD1. This chain's CDR3 is CASSIAPQDRRSEQYF. CDR3 bases: TGTGCCAGTAGTATAGCCCCTCAGGACAGGAGAAGCGAGCAGTACTTC.